This TCR beta chain comes out of a study of blood T cells in healthy people across ages. Background on the study: Template switching recovered approximately one barcoded beta molecule for every two T cells. Broader study findings: Age advanced and TCR beta diversity per million T cells fell, roughly linearly.

The CDR3 extends over 13 amino acids. V was cut by 5 bases and J by 0 bases, with 8 bases left in between. Per the germline V gene, CDR1 is SGHRS and CDR2 is YFSETQ. With a J-beta primer mix and a sample-barcoded 5' primer, a second PCR ran 7 to 11 cycles. Each cDNA molecule received a tag from a template-switch adaptor that had 12 random nucleotides. From each sample, at least 2.5 million paired-end reads containing CDR3 were obtained. TCRdb re-called the 5' RACE reads with MiXCR, one entry per CDR3 protein. The sample has under 2,000,000 distinct CDR3 sequences, 40% to 55% seen once. This clonotype has only a few counts. Antigen unknown.

The TCR sequence derives from a woman aged 35 to 49 in good health. The sequenced sample was blood. The V call is TRBV5-1, the J call TRBJ1-1; unclear D gene. The CDR3 DNA follows: TGCGCCAGCAGTCTCGACATGAACACTGAAGCTTTCTTT. This sequence encodes CASSLDMNTEAFF.